These 18 T cell receptor beta chains share one sample of origin, sequenced in a study of CD4 T cells in relation to SARS-CoV-2 and coronaviruses (dated by TCRdb to about 2021). Libraries were constructed by the immunoSEQ multiplex PCR assay. TCRdb carries this immuneACCESS record with in-frame sequences only. Its versions omit some clonotypes, under half of them owing to an unresolved V gene in the studies checked, with the rest unexplained. The sample includes some 16,000 clones, with roughly 87% observed a single time. 31% of the sample comes from the top ten. Their antigens remain unidentified. CD4+ T cells from unexposed donors were collected before the COVID-19 pandemic (2011-2018). After more than nine days of culture, CD4+ T cells were isolated with the EasySep CD4+ T cell isolation kit. The sequenced sample consisted of CD4+ T cells from PBMCs, cultured in vitro. Receptors originate from a human donor in good health.

This chain joins TRBV2 and TRBJ2-7, with D maybe TRBD2 (6 bases). Deletions cut 4 bases from V and 1 base from J, with 11 bases between. Germline V CDR1 and CDR2: SNHLY, FYNNEI. The CDR3 contains 14 residues. This chain's CDR3 is CASSVMGLSYEQYF. Written as DNA, the CDR3 is TGTGCCAGCAGTGTAATGGGACTTTCCTACGAGCAGTACTTC.

This clone was counted between two and nine times. The rearrangement links TRBV7-9 to TRBJ1-5; D unclear. V was clipped by 4 bases and J by 6 bases, with 7 bases between them. CDR1 and CDR2 from the germline V gene are SEHNR and FQNEAQ (reference sequence). The length of the CDR3 is 12 residues. The CDR3 DNA reads TGTGCCAGCAGCTACCCTGGTCAGCCCCAGCATTTT. This gives the protein CASSYPGQPQHF.

This rearrangement joins TRBV5-8 to TRBJ2-3; possible D gene TRBD2, 7 bases. The CDR3 consists of 17 residues. V lost 4 bases and J lost 0, with 18 bases in between. Germline assignment: CDR1 SGHTS and CDR2 YDEGEE. The CDR3 region is CASSLFVGGASTDTQYF. The CDR3 DNA reads TGTGCCAGCAGCCTATTTGTGGGGGGGGCTAGCACAGATACGCAGTATTTT.

The chain links TRBV9 to TRBJ2-7, with D tentatively TRBD2 (5 bases). The CDR3 is made up of 15 amino acids. The V gene's germline CDR1 is SGDLS and CDR2 YYNGEE. V dropped 0 bases and J dropped 3 bases, with 13 bases sitting between them. This chain's CDR3 is CASSVETGNSYEQYF. CDR3 in DNA: TGTGCCAGCAGCGTAGAAACGGGGAATAGCTACGAGCAGTACTTC.

The chain combines TRBV2 with TRBJ1-5, with 8 bases that match TRBD1. There are 14 residues in the CDR3. Germline V gives CDR1 SNHLY, CDR2 FYNNEI. Trimming removed 5 bases from V and 4 bases from J; junction bases left unmatched: 4. The CDR3 loop reads CASSPGQVNQPQHF. CDR3 bases: TGTGCCAGCAGTCCGGGACAGGTTAATCAGCCCCAGCATTTT. Complete variable domain (other parts from reference TRBV2 and TRBJ1-5): EPEVTQTPSHQVTQMGQEVILRCVPISNHLYFYWYRQILGQKVEFLVSFYNNEISEKSEIFDDQFSVERPDGSNFTLKIRSTKLEDSAMYFCASSPGQVNQPQHFGDGTRLSIL.

This chain connects TRBV6-5 to TRBJ2-7; 11 bases agree with TRBD2. Trimming at V came to 0 bases and at J to 6 bases, leaving 4 bases not matched to a gene. CDR1 and CDR2 (germline): MNHEY, SVGAGI. This CDR3 region has 15 residues. The CDR3 DNA reads as TGTGCCAGCAGTTACTCGAGACTAGCGGGGAGCGAGCAGTACTTC. Its protein is CASSYSRLAGSEQYF.

CDR3 DNA: TGTGCCAGCAGGATTAGCGGGGGGCAAGGTGAGCAGTTCTTC. It translates to CASRISGGQGEQFF. This chain links TRBV6-6 with TRBJ2-1; the match to TRBD2 covers 10 bases. Germline CDR1 reads MNHNY; CDR2 reads SVGAGI (reference sequence). CDR3 length: 14 amino acids. Trimming took 6 bases from V and 9 from J; bases not matched to a gene: 8.

This sequence joins TRBV4-2 and TRBJ1-1, with D maybe TRBD1 (5 bases). V shed 1 base and J shed 5 bases, with 17 bases lying between them. This CDR3 has 16 residues. Germline CDR1 is LGHNA and CDR2 is YNFKEQ. The CDR3, as DNA: TGTGCCAGCAGCCAAGCGGGGGGAGTCATGGGGACTGAAGCTTTCTTT. It yields the protein CASSQAGGVMGTEAFF.

The chain carries TRBV2 and TRBJ2-1, with 10 bases identical to TRBD2. The CDR3 is made up of 14 amino acids. The V segment lost 3 bases and the J segment 9 bases; nucleotides outside the gene matches: 5. Germline CDR1 is SNHLY and CDR2 is FYNNEI. DNA for the CDR3: TGTGCCAGCAGTGACTTAGGACTAGCGGTTGAGCAGTTCTTC. Protein sequence: CASSDLGLAVEQFF.

This clone turned up a few times. CDR3 nucleotide sequence: TGTGCCAGCAGTCCCGGGACAGCCAATAATTCACCCCTCCACTTT. Its translation: CASSPGTANNSPLHF. This chain joins TRBV3-1 (or the pseudogene TRBV3-2) and TRBJ1-6, with 7 bases aligning to TRBD1. CDR1 LGHDT and CDR2 YNNKEL come from the germline V gene (reference sequence). The CDR3 runs 15 residues. The junction had 7 bases not matched to a gene; V was cut back by 6 bases and J by 5 bases.

This chain uses TRBV11-2 with TRBJ1-6; no firm D call. CDR1 and CDR2 (germline): SGHAT, FQNNGV. CDR3 length: 14 amino acids. Between the trimmed V and J ends, which lost 3 bases and 7 bases, there was a span of 10 bases. The CDR3 sequence: CASSFNWNNSPLHF. The CDR3 region has the DNA TGTGCCAGCAGCTTTAACTGGAACAATTCACCCCTCCACTTT.

This chain links TRBV5-1 with TRBJ2-5; TRBD2 matches at 8 bases. Germline assignment: CDR1 SGHRS and CDR2 YFSETQ. The V and J ends lost 2 bases and 5 bases, in that order; junction bases with no gene match: 14. This CDR3 is 17 amino acids long. CDR3 nucleotides: TGCGCCAGCAGCTTACTACCGGGGGGACTAGGAGGGGAGACCCAGTACTTC. The encoded protein is CASSLLPGGLGGETQYF.

This clone was observed a few times. The chain has TRBV11-3 and TRBJ2-5; no clear D. The CDR3 runs 14 residues. The germline V and J ends were trimmed by 3 bases and 0 bases, with 8 bases remaining between them. CDR1 is SGHNT, CDR2 YENEEA, per germline. This CDR3 is CASSLNSYQETQYF. DNA of the CDR3: TGTGCCAGCAGCTTGAATTCCTACCAAGAGACCCAGTACTTC.

This chain joins TRBV27 and TRBJ2-1; 8 bases line up with TRBD2. Germline assignment: CDR1 MNHEY and CDR2 SMNVEV (reference sequence). There are 15 residues in the CDR3. V was clipped by 1 base and J by 4 bases; unmatched bases: 3. The CDR3 DNA reads TGTGCCAGCAGTTTATTCGCGGGGGGATACAATGAGCAGTTCTTC. It encodes CASSLFAGGYNEQFF.

This chain connects TRBV6-4 to TRBJ2-1, with 7 positions matching TRBD2. The V gene end was trimmed by 5 bases and the J gene end by 0 bases; junction bases not matched to a gene: 7. Per the germline V gene, CDR1 is MRHNA and CDR2 is SNTAGT. The CDR3 has 16 amino acids. DNA of the CDR3: TGTGCCAGCAGTCGTAGCGGGCAGAGCTCCTACAATGAGCAGTTCTTC. Its translation is CASSRSGQSSYNEQFF.

The V and J genes are TRBV6-2 or TRBV6-3 and TRBJ2-1, with 7 bases matching TRBD1. The CDR3 has 17 residues. Germline V gives CDR1 MNHEY, CDR2 SVGEGT. J was trimmed by 0 bases and V by 0 bases; bases with no gene match: 5. The CDR3 bases are TGTGCCAGCAGTTACTCGACAGGGCTAAGCTCCTACAATGAGCAGTTCTTC. Translation: CASSYSTGLSSYNEQFF.

The chain recombines TRBV11-2 with TRBJ1-3, with D unresolved. V was shortened by 0 bases and J by 0 bases, with 3 bases between the two germline ends. The CDR3 length is 14 residues. The germline gives CDR1 SGHAT, CDR2 FQNNGV. As DNA, the CDR3 is TGTGCCAGCAGCTTAGAGATCTCTGGAAACACCATATATTTT. Translating it yields CASSLEISGNTIYF.

The chain uses TRBV19 and TRBJ1-5, with unresolved D. V gave up 5 bases and J gave up 6 bases, with 11 bases separating them. Per germline, CDR1 LNHDA and CDR2 SQIVND (reference sequence). This CDR3 has 13 amino acids. CDR3 protein: CASSPGVSQPQHF. The CDR3, as DNA: TGTGCCAGTAGTCCGGGTGTGAGTCAGCCCCAGCATTTT.